Below are 21 T cell receptor beta chains sequenced from a single sample in a study of cytomegalovirus exposure and HLA in healthy donors. The PCR employed 60 Vbeta primers together with 13 Jbeta primers. Measured with immunoSEQ multiplex PCR; TCRdb has only the in-frame clones, and not every one. The sample lists around 99,000 clones; 82% were seen once. Input material: PBMCs. These receptors were obtained from a man between 25 and 39 years old in good health and CMV-seropositive.

This clone was recorded once. The chain carries TRBV12-1 and TRBJ1-6; the table calls TRBD1, which could not be checked here. TRBV12-1 is termed a pseudogene. The length of the CDR3 is 12 residues. CDR3: CASSSRNSPLHF. As DNA, the CDR3 is TGTGCCAGCAGCTCCAGAAATTCACCCCTCCACTTT.

This rearrangement joins TRBV5-1 to TRBJ1-1; D not resolved. Deletions cut 0 bases from V and 7 bases from J, with 7 bases between. Per the germline V gene, CDR1 is SGHRS and CDR2 is YFSETQ. This CDR3 comprises 12 residues. CDR3 region: CASSLAGYEAFF. Written as DNA, the CDR3 is TGCGCCAGCAGCTTGGCCGGTTATGAAGCTTTCTTT.

V is TRBV5-1 and J is TRBJ1-1, with D possibly being TRBD1 (6 bases). V lost 7 bases and J lost 5, with 21 bases in between. The germline gives CDR1 SGHRS, CDR2 YFSETQ. The CDR3 runs to 15 residues. CDR3 sequence reads: CASVAGQWGRTEAFF. CDR3 nucleotides: TGCGCCAGCGTAGCAGGACAGTGGGGCCGGACTGAAGCTTTCTTT.

The rearrangement joins TRBV18 to TRBJ2-5, with D possibly matching TRBD1 (5 bases). The CDR3 has 14 residues. Germline CDR1 reads KGHSH; CDR2 reads LQKENI. V shed 6 bases and J shed 9 bases, with 20 bases lying between them. The CDR3, as DNA: TGTGCCAGCTCTCCCGGACACCTCCAAGGGGCCCAGTACTTC. This sequence encodes CASSPGHLQGAQYF.

The chain uses TRBV30 and TRBJ2-3; the D gene is possibly TRBD2 (6 bases). CDR1 and CDR2 (germline): GTSNPN, SVGIG (reference sequence). This CDR3 is 14 amino acids long. V was shortened by 3 bases and J by 0 bases, with 10 bases between the two germline ends. CDR3 coding DNA: TGTGCCTGGAGGCGGGGAGTTAGCACAGATACGCAGTATTTT. It codes for CAWRRGVSTDTQYF.

The chain is built from TRBV7-2 and TRBJ1-1; D perhaps matches TRBD1 (6 bases). The germline V and J ends were trimmed by 5 bases and 4 bases, with 17 bases remaining between them. The CDR3 consists of 15 residues. Germline loops: CDR1 SGHTA, CDR2 FQGNSA. The CDR3 here is CASSVPGQGLTEAFF. CDR3 coding DNA: TGTGCCAGCAGCGTCCCGGGACAAGGGCTCACTGAAGCTTTCTTT.

The chain has TRBV4-1 and TRBJ1-3; D is unclear. The length of the CDR3 is 17 residues. Deletions cut 1 base from V and 0 bases from J, with 13 bases between. Germline values: CDR1 MGHRA, CDR2 YSYEKL. The CDR3 DNA reads TGCGCCAGCAGCCAAGGGGCCAGGATTATCTCTGGAAACACCATATATTTT. It yields the protein CASSQGARIISGNTIYF.

The genes are TRBV7-9 and TRBJ2-5, with TRBD1 matching over 10 bases. Germline V gives CDR1 SEHNR, CDR2 FQNEAQ (reference sequence). The CDR3 extends over 15 amino acids. V was clipped by 5 bases and J by 1 base; unmatched bases: 4. The CDR3 sequence is CASSPGQGTQETQYF. CDR3 sequence (DNA): TGTGCCAGCAGCCCGGGACAGGGGACCCAAGAGACCCAGTACTTC.

Here the CDR3 DNA reads TGTGCCAGCTCTTTGCAGGAGACCCAGTACTTC. This sequence encodes CASSLQETQYF. The chain is built from TRBV2 and TRBJ2-5; D gene ambiguous. Deletions cut 8 bases from V and 5 bases from J, with 9 bases between. The CDR3 is 11 amino acids. The germline V gene encodes CDR1 SNHLY and CDR2 FYNNEI.

The chain is built from TRBV27 and TRBJ1-4; TRBD1 matches at 8 bases. Germline V gene lookup returns CDR1 MNHEY and CDR2 SMNVEV (reference sequence). This CDR3 has 14 amino acids. The trim removed 5 bases at V and 5 bases at J, leaving 4 bases unmatched. The CDR3 DNA reads TGTGCCAGCAGTGGGACAGGACAAAATGAAAAACTGTTTTTT. Residues: CASSGTGQNEKLFF.

The chain carries TRBV27 and TRBJ2-6, with TRBD2 as a possible D gene (6 bases). The ends were cut back, 7 bases at V and 1 base at J, with 14 bases in the middle. Germline V CDR1 and CDR2: MNHEY, SMNVEV (reference sequence). The CDR3 loop spans 16 amino acids. The DNA of the CDR3 is TGTGCCAGCACCACAAGAGGGAGGTCTGGGGCCAACGTCCTGACTTTC. Its protein product is CASTTRGRSGANVLTF. Full variable domain (outside the CDR3, taken from reference TRBV27 and TRBJ2-6): EAQVTQNPRYLITVTGKKLTVTCSQNMNHEYMSWYRQDPGLGLRQIYYSMNVEVTDKGDVPEGYKVSRKEKRNFPLILESPSPNQTSLYFCASTTRGRSGANVLTFGAGSRLTVL.

CDR3 protein: CASSFTGGSSGNTIYF. The DNA of the CDR3 is TGCGCCAGCAGCTTTACAGGGGGCAGCTCTGGAAACACCATATATTTT. The chain combines TRBV5-1 with TRBJ1-3, with 9 bases fitting TRBD1. This CDR3 region has 16 residues. V dropped 2 bases and J dropped 0; count of bases not matched to a gene: 3. Germline V gene data show CDR1 as SGHRS and CDR2 as YFSETQ.

In this sample, this clone turned up a few times. This chain links TRBV7-2 with TRBJ2-1; 12 bases are shared with TRBD2. The CDR3 extends over 18 amino acids. The germline gives CDR1 SGHTA, CDR2 FQGNSA. Trimming at V came to 4 bases and at J to 7 bases, leaving 14 bases not matched to a gene. CDR3 residues: CASSYRLAGDTPGNEQFF. The CDR3 DNA reads TGTGCCAGCAGCTACCGACTAGCGGGGGATACTCCTGGTAATGAGCAGTTCTTC.

The chain couples TRBV18 to TRBJ1-4; 10 bases map to TRBD1. Germline-derived CDR1 and CDR2 are KGHSH and LQKENI. CDR3 length: 15 residues. Trimming cost V 1 base and J 6 bases; bases outside gene matches: 2. CDR3 in DNA: TGTGCCAGCTCACCACTCGGGACAGGGGATGAAAAACTGTTTTTT. Residues: CASSPLGTGDEKLFF.

The V call is TRBV5-1, the J call TRBJ2-2; TRBD1 aligns across 8 bases. The CDR3 runs 14 residues. The ends lost 4 bases at V and 3 bases at J; junction bases unmatched: 2. Per the germline V gene, CDR1 is SGHRS and CDR2 is YFSETQ. The CDR3, as DNA: TGCGCCAGCAGCCAGACAGGGGACACCGGGGAGCTGTTTTTT. Translated: CASSQTGDTGELFF.

The rearrangement uses TRBV6-6 and TRBJ1-6; TRBD1 aligns across 7 bases. Germline V gives CDR1 MNHNY, CDR2 SVGAGI (reference sequence). The CDR3 consists of 15 residues. V gave up 6 bases and J gave up 9 bases; unmatched junction bases: 11. The CDR3 region has the DNA TGTGCCAGCAGCTCGACGACAGGGAGGTTTTCACCCCTCCACTTT. Translating it yields CASSSTTGRFSPLHF.

This chain connects TRBV29-1 to TRBJ1-2, with 7 bases lining up with TRBD1. Looked up from germline, CDR1 is SQVTM and CDR2 is ANQGSEA. With V trimmed by 4 bases and J by 4 bases, 3 bases remained unmatched. The CDR3 has 12 amino acids. For the CDR3, the DNA is TGCAGCGTTGGCGGACAGGCCTATGGCTACACCTTC. Translating gives CSVGGQAYGYTF.

The chain combines TRBV30 with TRBJ2-3; TRBD2 matches 12 bases. Germline loops: CDR1 GTSNPN, CDR2 SVGIG (reference sequence). After removal of 3 bases from V and 0 bases from J, the junction contained 10 bases not matched to a gene. CDR3 length: 18 amino acids. The CDR3 spells CAWRVPGLAGDSTDTQYF. The CDR3 region has the DNA TGTGCCTGGAGGGTCCCGGGACTAGCGGGCGATAGCACAGATACGCAGTATTTT.

The chain couples TRBV7-6 to TRBJ2-5; a weak D match, TRBD2 (6 bases). Germline CDR1 reads SGHVS; CDR2 reads FNYEAQ. This CDR3 spans 13 amino acids. The germline V and J ends were trimmed by 4 bases and 3 bases, with 9 bases remaining between them. The CDR3 is CASSSTRKETQYF. The CDR3 DNA reads as TGTGCCAGCAGCTCGACTAGAAAAGAGACCCAGTACTTC.

J is TRBJ1-4 and V is TRBV6-5, with TRBD1 as a possible D gene (6 bases). The V and J ends lost 6 bases and 0 bases respectively, with 11 bases between them. The CDR3 consists of 15 residues. Germline CDR1 reads MNHEY; CDR2 reads SVGAGI. DNA for the CDR3: TGTGCCAGCAGCTCCAGGGGAGCAACTAATGAAAAACTGTTTTTT. Its protein is CASSSRGATNEKLFF.

V and J are TRBV18 and TRBJ1-1, with a weak D call TRBD1 (6 bases). Trimming pared 2 bases from V and 1 base from J, leaving 11 bases between. Germline values: CDR1 KGHSH, CDR2 LQKENI. The CDR3 covers 15 residues. This chain's CDR3 is CASSPYRDANTEAFF. For the CDR3, the DNA is TGTGCCAGCTCACCATACAGGGACGCGAACACTGAAGCTTTCTTT.